This note documents a single T cell receptor (beta chain) sequence. These data come from a study of human T cells and chemical hapten exposure. TCRdb re-derived calls from the RACE reads in MiXCR, one entry per CDR3 protein. The sample gives some 350,000 distinct CDR3 sequences, roughly 6.9% of which show up once; more than 7% is in the top ten. Time point specified: patch test 1, 2 weeks after DPC sensitization. Treatment given: therapeutic diphenylcyclopropenone sensitization with weekly scalp DPC. The CDR3 covers 17 residues. Germline V CDR1 and CDR2: MNHEY, SVGEGT. V shed 5 bases and J 4 bases; nucleotides not matched to a gene: 13.

V usage is TRBV6-2 or TRBV6-3 and J usage is TRBJ1-5, with 8 nucleotides matching TRBD1. The source is a woman aged 18-35 years with alopecia areata. Some clones in this sample may be carry-over from other donors' samples. This specimen was whole blood, taken in connection with sensitization to the hapten diphenylcyclopropenone (DPC). CDR3 nucleotide sequence: TGTGCCAGCAGTGACCCCCTACAGGGGGAAGGTAATCAGCCCCAGCATTTT. As protein: CASSDPLQGEGNQPQHF.